The T cell receptor beta chain described here comes from a study of beta chain features in type 1 diabetes (dated by TCRdb to 2017 to 2018). In the study overall: No differences in mean age, gender distribution, total cell number or subset yield were found between patients and healthy donors. Whereas all 28 donors provided naive and central memory subsets, regulatory and stem cell-like memory subsets were isolated from just 8 patients and about 8 healthy donors. The study compared TCRB repertoires of sorted circulating CD4+ T cell subsets between recently diagnosed type 1 diabetes patients and matched healthy donors. A total of roughly 100,000,000 sorted cells were examined across all samples, and the number of cells per subset was strongly correlated with RNA yield. The paper's findings and limits, for the study overall: At VDJ recombination sites, patients with type 1 diabetes made fewer insertions and deleted more nucleotides, a pattern implying thymic rearrangement abnormalities. Type 1 diabetes patients showed a moderate but significant shortening of TCRB CDR3 length in all four CD4+ subsets. Shorter templates might be favored by PCR, yet because patient and control samples were amplified and corrected together, any such skew would affect both groups equally. Because cDNA was sequenced instead of genomic DNA, activated cells with high expression could be over-represented, although the groups did not differ in activation or CD3 levels. Naive, central memory and regulatory TCRB repertoires appeared more similar among patients than among healthy donors. Because small numbers of individuals were included in the HLA sub-analyses, any influence of HLA type on TCRB rearrangement was left unresolved.

A single peripheral blood draw of around 120 mL on average was collected from each donor into heparinised tubes. A BD FACSAria II was used to sort naive, central memory, regulatory and stem cell-like memory CD4+ T cells with a panel that included CD45RO, CCR7, CD25, CD127, CD95 and CD27. All sorted populations exceeded 95% purity. PBMCs were separated immediately by Lymphoprep density gradient centrifugation and were stained directly, without being cultured. So that batch effects would be minimized, each experiment stained and sorted samples in pairs, pairing one healthy donor with one patient. This clone was seen a few times. Its antigen remains undetermined. No much larger clone is present one base from it, and per-base qualities are unavailable. The CDR3 numbers 14 residues from cysteine through phenylalanine. This entry keeps only the CDR3 DNA: 42 bases, framed from base 1. From V the trimming removes 7 bases and from J it removes 0 bases, while the gene matches leave 4 bases of the junction unaccounted for. CDR1 SGHRS and CDR2 YFSETQ are derived from the germline V gene.

The entire isolated RNA was reverse transcribed using the High Capacity cDNA Reverse Transcription Kit, and thus expressed TCRB transcripts were sequenced. Deep immunoSEQ sequencing was performed on naive, central memory and regulatory T cell samples, with an average of approximately 3.9 million total reads per sample. Sorted cells were lysed in RLT buffer and RNA was extracted with DNase-treated RNeasy Micro or Mini kits, depending on cell number. To prevent cross-contamination, each cell subset was processed individually, whereas patient and healthy donor samples were processed jointly. The immunoSEQ multiplex PCR was used to amplify TCRB sequences from cDNA, yielding 87-bp fragments that span the CDR3 region. Sequencing of the amplicons was performed on the Illumina HiSeq platform. The published analysis was carried out like this. Synthetic template baselines were used to correct PCR bias computationally, reads within Hamming distance 2 were collapsed together, and singletons that could not be merged were discarded. By aligning reads against IMGT, V, D and J genes, CDR3 length, and insertions or deletions at six rearrangement sites were assigned. Within each subset, clonotype counts were normalized to the number of sorted cells before true diversity and Gini coefficients were calculated with the tcR R package. Repertoire sharing was quantified using the overlap coefficient calculated on TCRB nucleotide sequences. Out-of-frame TCRB sequences from naive cells were analyzed to stand in for the pre-selection repertoire. In TCRdb, the immuneACCESS table is reduced to in-frame sequences with V and J assigned. These tables do not hold every clone; where another copy was compared, an unresolved V gene accounts for under half, and the others remain unexplained. Clone size and V and J calls were adopted from that table, with D and trimming inferred from the DNA. This sample has about 260,000 clones in its table, and just over 20% of those were observed once. The ten largest make up 0.028% of the sample.

What was sequenced was naive CD4+ T cells from blood. The meaning of the sample's cell subset or site label: true naive CD4+ T cells. The sequence links TRBV5-1 to TRBJ2-1, with TRBD1 identical over 7 junction bases. The receptor comes from a woman in her forties with type 1 diabetes. The sequence in DNA is TGCGCCAGCTCACAGGGGAGCTCCTACAATGAGCAGTTCTTC. The encoded protein is CASSQGSSYNEQFF.